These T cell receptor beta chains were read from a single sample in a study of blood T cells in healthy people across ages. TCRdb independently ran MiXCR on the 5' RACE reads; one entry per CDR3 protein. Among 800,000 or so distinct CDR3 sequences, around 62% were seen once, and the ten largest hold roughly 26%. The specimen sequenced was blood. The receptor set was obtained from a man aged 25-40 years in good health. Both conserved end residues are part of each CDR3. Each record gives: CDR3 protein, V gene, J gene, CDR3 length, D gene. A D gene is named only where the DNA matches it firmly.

CDR3aa: CSARAVSGGFEQYF
v_gene: TRBV20-1
j_gene: TRBJ2-7
len: 14
d_gene: TRBD2

CDR3aa: CASSRDGYNEKLFF
v_gene: TRBV7-9
j_gene: TRBJ1-4
len: 14
d_gene: NA

CDR3aa: CASSAGLAGGVQYF
v_gene: TRBV7-2
j_gene: TRBJ2-5
len: 14
d_gene: TRBD2

CDR3aa: CASGTGAGATPYSNQPQHF
v_gene: TRBV25-1
j_gene: TRBJ1-5
len: 19
d_gene: NA

CDR3aa: CSVIADRGWTDTQYF
v_gene: TRBV29-1
j_gene: TRBJ2-3
len: 15
d_gene: TRBD1

CDR3aa: CSARGHRGPGELFF
v_gene: TRBV20-1
j_gene: TRBJ2-2
len: 14
d_gene: TRBD1

CDR3aa: CASSYTQGIYEQYF
v_gene: TRBV6-5
j_gene: TRBJ2-7
len: 14
d_gene: NA

CDR3aa: CASSFTGETYNEQFF
v_gene: TRBV27
j_gene: TRBJ2-1
len: 15
d_gene: NA

CDR3aa: CATSRDRGIFEQFF
v_gene: TRBV15
j_gene: TRBJ2-1
len: 14
d_gene: NA

CDR3aa: CASSPWTGWGTGELFF
v_gene: TRBV7-2
j_gene: TRBJ2-2
len: 16
d_gene: TRBD1

CDR3aa: CASSVTGGDYEQYF
v_gene: TRBV9
j_gene: TRBJ2-7
len: 14
d_gene: TRBD1

CDR3aa: CASRSGTGPFYGYTF
v_gene: TRBV27
j_gene: TRBJ1-2
len: 15
d_gene: TRBD1

CDR3aa: CASQVLYGYTF
v_gene: TRBV2
j_gene: TRBJ1-2
len: 11
d_gene: NA

CDR3aa: CAISERGGGGLNEKLFF
v_gene: TRBV10-3
j_gene: TRBJ1-4
len: 17
d_gene: TRBD1

CDR3aa: CASSLSRSMTGFRETQYF
v_gene: TRBV12-3/TRBV12-4
j_gene: NA
len: 18
d_gene: TRBD1

CDR3aa: CASEGVGEQYF
v_gene: TRBV2
j_gene: TRBJ2-5
len: 11
d_gene: NA

CDR3aa: CASSYGQGITDTQYF
v_gene: TRBV6-5
j_gene: TRBJ2-3
len: 15
d_gene: TRBD1

CDR3aa: CASSQQGARNEQYF
v_gene: TRBV3-1
j_gene: TRBJ2-7
len: 14
d_gene: TRBD1

CDR3aa: CASRGGSSYNEQFF
v_gene: TRBV12-3/TRBV12-4
j_gene: TRBJ2-1
len: 14
d_gene: TRBD2

CDR3aa: CASSYSEYGYTF
v_gene: TRBV6-2/TRBV6-3
j_gene: TRBJ1-2
len: 12
d_gene: NA

CDR3aa: CASSPRWTGRDNEQFF
v_gene: TRBV5-5
j_gene: TRBJ2-1
len: 16
d_gene: TRBD2

CDR3aa: CASRSAEYSTDTQYF
v_gene: TRBV6-2/TRBV6-3
j_gene: TRBJ2-3
len: 15
d_gene: NA

CDR3aa: CASSQGDRDMNTEAFF
v_gene: TRBV4-3
j_gene: TRBJ1-1
len: 16
d_gene: TRBD1

CDR3aa: CAISTRTDTDTQYF
v_gene: TRBV10-3
j_gene: TRBJ2-3
len: 14
d_gene: NA

CDR3aa: CSVEGRGQGGGYTF
v_gene: TRBV29-1
j_gene: TRBJ1-2
len: 14
d_gene: TRBD1

CDR3aa: CASSQDLVRTPYEQYF
v_gene: TRBV4-2
j_gene: TRBJ2-7
len: 16
d_gene: NA

CDR3aa: CASSELADIAKNIQYF
v_gene: TRBV2
j_gene: TRBJ2-4
len: 16
d_gene: NA

CDR3aa: CSARGPSGGDNEQFF
v_gene: TRBV20-1
j_gene: TRBJ2-1
len: 15
d_gene: TRBD2

CDR3aa: CASSLFRGLNEQYF
v_gene: TRBV5-1
j_gene: TRBJ2-7
len: 14
d_gene: TRBD1

CDR3aa: CASGTWRGPTDTQYF
v_gene: TRBV12-3/TRBV12-4
j_gene: TRBJ2-3
len: 15
d_gene: NA

CDR3aa: CASSQGVSGPDIWGTEAFF
v_gene: TRBV4-1
j_gene: TRBJ1-1
len: 19
d_gene: NA

CDR3aa: CSAEERGLGSPLHF
v_gene: TRBV20-1
j_gene: TRBJ1-6
len: 14
d_gene: NA

CDR3aa: CASRRDTPNYGYTF
v_gene: TRBV25-1
j_gene: TRBJ1-2
len: 14
d_gene: NA

CDR3aa: CASSHGGQGRPEKLFF
v_gene: TRBV5-4
j_gene: TRBJ1-4
len: 16
d_gene: TRBD1

CDR3aa: CSVDARGGKNIQYF
v_gene: TRBV29-1
j_gene: TRBJ2-4
len: 14
d_gene: NA

CDR3aa: CASSGTAQKTQYF
v_gene: TRBV11-2
j_gene: TRBJ2-5
len: 13
d_gene: NA

CDR3aa: CASSEASGAYNEQFF
v_gene: TRBV5-1
j_gene: TRBJ2-1
len: 15
d_gene: TRBD2

CDR3aa: CASSFTGPSVSGANVLTF
v_gene: TRBV7-6
j_gene: TRBJ2-6
len: 18
d_gene: NA

CDR3aa: CSVVTERGVYNEQFF
v_gene: TRBV29-1
j_gene: TRBJ2-1
len: 15
d_gene: TRBD2

CDR3aa: CASSVGKAQGSEAFF
v_gene: TRBV9
j_gene: TRBJ1-1
len: 15
d_gene: NA

CDR3aa: CSAPRSTEPNQPQHF
v_gene: TRBV20-1
j_gene: TRBJ1-5
len: 15
d_gene: NA

CDR3aa: CASSYSTPEETQYF
v_gene: TRBV6-5
j_gene: NA
len: 14
d_gene: NA

CDR3aa: CSADTGTGIYEQYF
v_gene: TRBV20-1
j_gene: NA
len: 14
d_gene: NA

CDR3aa: CAISEPPGAGRYGYTF
v_gene: TRBV10-3
j_gene: TRBJ1-2
len: 16
d_gene: NA

CDR3aa: CSVGRGEDTQYF
v_gene: TRBV29-1
j_gene: TRBJ2-3
len: 12
d_gene: NA

CDR3aa: CASSYSTSGVGEQFF
v_gene: TRBV6-5
j_gene: TRBJ2-1
len: 15
d_gene: TRBD2

CDR3aa: CASSLVRGGTDTQYF
v_gene: TRBV7-2
j_gene: TRBJ2-3
len: 15
d_gene: NA

CDR3aa: CASTLQGGSYNEQFF
v_gene: TRBV6-2/TRBV6-3
j_gene: TRBJ2-1
len: 15
d_gene: NA

CDR3aa: CASTITDTQYF
v_gene: TRBV6-6
j_gene: TRBJ2-3
len: 11
d_gene: NA

CDR3aa: CASSTNGGNYGYTF
v_gene: TRBV7-2
j_gene: TRBJ1-2
len: 14
d_gene: NA

CDR3aa: CSVQGPPRDEQYF
v_gene: TRBV29-1
j_gene: TRBJ2-7
len: 13
d_gene: NA

CDR3aa: CASSLTDGHYEQYF
v_gene: TRBV7-9
j_gene: TRBJ2-7
len: 14
d_gene: NA

CDR3aa: CAISSKGPSSYEQYF
v_gene: TRBV10-3
j_gene: TRBJ2-7
len: 15
d_gene: NA

CDR3aa: CASSSRGLEQPQHF
v_gene: TRBV28
j_gene: TRBJ1-5
len: 14
d_gene: TRBD1

CDR3aa: CASSLLASGVQETQYF
v_gene: TRBV5-5
j_gene: TRBJ2-5
len: 16
d_gene: TRBD2

CDR3aa: CASSYDGTYEQYF
v_gene: TRBV6-2/TRBV6-3
j_gene: TRBJ2-7
len: 13
d_gene: NA

CDR3aa: CASSGSSEQYF
v_gene: TRBV5-1
j_gene: NA
len: 11
d_gene: NA

CDR3aa: CASGLDELAGGPLSTDTQYF
v_gene: TRBV12-5
j_gene: TRBJ2-3
len: 20
d_gene: TRBD2